The 16 T cell receptor beta chains below all came from one sample that was sequenced in a study of CD8+ T cells in alopecia areata. In each case, RNA was isolated and then reverse transcribed into cDNA as the sequencing template. Sequenced by immunoSEQ multiplex PCR; TCRdb stores in-frame clones only, minus some. This table has 130,000 to 150,000 clones, around 62% appearing once. The sample was CD8+ T cells sorted from blood. These receptors originate from a human donor in good health.

This clone was recorded a few times. V usage is TRBV11-2 and J usage is TRBJ2-1; D is unresolved. The CDR3 extends over 15 amino acids. V lost 5 bases and J lost 8, with 19 bases in between. The germline CDR1 and CDR2 sequences are SGHAT and FQNNGV. As DNA, the CDR3 is TGTGCCAGCAGCCCCGGATTGGTAAGAGTGGATGAGCAGTTCTTC. Translated, it gives CASSPGLVRVDEQFF.

The chain employs TRBV25-1 and TRBJ2-7, with 9 bases fitting TRBD1. The CDR3 is made up of 14 amino acids. Germline values: CDR1 MGHDK, CDR2 SYGVNS. The V and J ends lost 3 bases and 2 bases, in that order; junction bases with no gene match: 2. For the CDR3, the DNA is TGTGCCAGCAGTGATAGGGACAGGGCCTACGAGCAGTACTTC. The encoded protein is CASSDRDRAYEQYF.

The chain recombines TRBV6-5 with TRBJ2-3, with no clear D. Germline V gene sequence: CDR1 MNHEY, CDR2 SVGAGI. This CDR3 region has 13 residues. V was trimmed by 5 bases and J by 3 bases, leaving 9 bases between them. CDR3 in amino acids: CASSLKVTDTQYF. The DNA of the CDR3 is TGTGCCAGCAGTCTAAAGGTGACAGATACGCAGTATTTT.

The V and J genes are TRBV23-1 and TRBJ1-2; D not resolved. TRBV23-1 counts as an open reading frame of uncertain function. This CDR3 contains 14 residues. The V and J ends lost 0 bases and 5 bases respectively, with 10 bases between them. The CDR3 DNA reads as TGCGCCAGCAGTCAATCGGGCCTGGTATATGGCTACACCTTC. This translates into CASSQSGLVYGYTF.

This clone has a handful of counts. The rearrangement uses TRBV28 and TRBJ1-1; a possible D gene is TRBD1 (5 bases). Germline V lookup: CDR1 MDHEN, CDR2 SYDVKM. The V end was cut by 7 bases, the J end by 6 bases, with 15 bases between. The CDR3 is 13 residues long. The CDR3 DNA follows: TGTGCCAGCAACCGACTCAGGGTAGCTGAAGCTTTCTTT. It yields the protein CASNRLRVAEAFF.

This clone came up once. The J gene is TRBJ2-7, the V gene TRBV7-3, with no clear D. The CDR3 has 12 amino acids. V was cut by 5 bases and J by 2 bases, with 7 bases left in between. Per germline, CDR1 SGHTA and CDR2 FQGTGA. The CDR3 DNA is TGTGCCAGCAGCAAACCCCCCTACGAGCAGTACTTC. This codes for CASSKPPYEQYF.

This chain links TRBV6-1 with TRBJ2-5, with a possible D match to TRBD2 (6 bases). V was shortened by 1 base and J by 2 bases, with 8 bases between the two germline ends. The CDR3 consists of 14 residues. Per germline, CDR1 MNHNS and CDR2 SASEGT. CDR3 in amino acids: CASSEGAGQETQYF. The CDR3 nucleotides are TGTGCCAGCAGTGAAGGGGCGGGACAAGAGACCCAGTACTTC.

This clone was counted a few times. This chain joins TRBV28 and TRBJ1-5; TRBD1 matches at 7 bases. Germline loops: CDR1 MDHEN, CDR2 SYDVKM. This CDR3 contains 13 residues. Trimming cost V 5 bases and J 7 bases; bases outside gene matches: 5. The CDR3 protein is CASSTGASQPQHF. The CDR3 nucleotides are TGTGCCAGCAGTACAGGGGCTAGCCAGCCCCAGCATTTT.

This clone was seen repeatedly, ten times or more. The chain combines TRBV7-9 with TRBJ1-1; possible D gene TRBD1, 5 bases. Germline CDR1 is SEHNR and CDR2 is FQNEAQ (reference sequence). Between the trimmed V and J ends, which lost 3 bases and 5 bases, there was a span of 19 bases. CDR3 length: 16 residues. The CDR3 loop is CASSLRVLLRETEAFF. DNA for the CDR3: TGTGCCAGCAGCTTGCGCGTCCTTCTCAGGGAGACTGAAGCTTTCTTT.

The J gene is TRBJ2-5, the V gene TRBV27; no clear D. Germline V CDR1 and CDR2: MNHEY, SMNVEV (reference sequence). The CDR3 is 14 residues long. V was pared by 2 bases and J by 1 base, with 8 bases between. Written as DNA, the CDR3 is TGTGCCAGCAGTTTAAGCAGGCCCCAAGAGACCCAGTACTTC. It specifies CASSLSRPQETQYF.

This clone was picked up a small number of times. The rearrangement uses TRBV29-1 and TRBJ1-1, with 9 bases aligning to TRBD1. Germline lookup yields CDR1 SQVTM and CDR2 ANQGSEA. Losses at the gene ends were 8 bases for V and 4 bases for J; bases not matched to a gene: 11. The CDR3 extends over 14 amino acids. The CDR3: CSIRSGTGSTEAFF. As DNA, the CDR3 is TGCAGCATTAGATCCGGGACAGGGAGCACTGAAGCTTTCTTT.

CDR3 loop: CASSLVGIDTQYF. In nucleotides, the CDR3 is TGTGCCAGCAGCTTGGTGGGGATAGATACGCAGTATTTT. The J gene is TRBJ2-3, the V gene TRBV5-6, with D unresolved. The V gene lost 0 bases and the J gene lost 5 bases, with 7 bases spanning the gap. Per the germline V gene, CDR1 is SGHDT and CDR2 is YYEEEE. The CDR3 length is 13 residues.

The chain uses TRBV2 and TRBJ2-7; 9 nucleotides match TRBD1. The CDR3 length is 14 residues. Germline trimming cut 6 bases from V and 6 bases from J; bases unmatched to any gene: 9. Germline lookup yields CDR1 SNHLY and CDR2 FYNNEI. CDR3 in amino acids: CASSSGQGSPEQYF. As DNA, the CDR3 is TGTGCCAGCAGCTCGGGACAGGGATCCCCCGAGCAGTACTTC.

This clone was counted a few times. The gene calls are TRBV9 and TRBJ2-3; a possible D gene is TRBD2 (6 bases). CDR3 length equals 18 residues. Trimming removed 4 bases at V and 2 bases at J, with 23 bases between. Germline assignment: CDR1 SGDLS and CDR2 YYNGEE. In DNA, the CDR3 is TGTGCCAGCAGCCCACGACCCTTCCCGGGACTTTCCACAGATACGCAGTATTTT. Translation: CASSPRPFPGLSTDTQYF.

The rearrangement links TRBV5-5 to TRBJ1-5, with a possible D match to TRBD1 (6 bases). Looked up from germline, CDR1 is SGHKS and CDR2 is YYEKEE (reference sequence). V gave up 0 bases and J gave up 0 bases, with 7 bases separating them. The CDR3 spans 15 residues. In DNA form, the CDR3 reads TGTGCCAGCAGCTTGGGGACAGCTAGCAATCAGCCCCAGCATTTT. Protein: CASSLGTASNQPQHF. The full variable domain, its missing parts supplied by reference TRBV5-5 and TRBJ1-5, is DAGVTQSPTHLIKTRGQQVTLRCSPISGHKSVSWYQQVLGQGPQFIFQYYEKEERGRGNFPDRFSARQFPNYSSELNVNALLLGDSALYLCASSLGTASNQPQHFGDGTRLSIL.

V gene TRBV27 combines with J gene TRBJ2-7; D is perhaps TRBD1 or TRBD2 (5 bases each). The CDR3 runs to 15 residues. Trimming left V 6 bases short and J 1 base short, with 16 bases between. CDR1 and CDR2 from the germline V gene are MNHEY and SMNVEV (reference sequence). The CDR3 region is CASRPRGLTSYEQYF. CDR3 bases: TGTGCCAGCAGACCTCGGGGCCTAACTTCCTACGAGCAGTACTTC.